This TCR beta chain was obtained from a study of blood T cells in healthy people across ages. The table lists this clonotype with many counts. The sample providers were healthy Caucasian people from Russia, aged about 6 to 95. A second about 7 to 11 cycle PCR used barcoded and J-beta primers. Each cDNA molecule carried a tag from a template-switch adaptor that contained 12 random nucleotides. Every sample returned 3 million or more CDR3-containing paired-end reads. TCRdb passed the 5' RACE reads through MiXCR, listing each CDR3 protein once. Among some 670,000 distinct CDR3 sequences listed, approximately 52% were seen once. CDR3 length: 16 amino acids. Germline V gives CDR1 ENHRY, CDR2 SYGVKD. V was shortened by 0 bases and J by 1 base, with 12 bases between the two germline ends.

V gene TRBV10-3 combines with J gene TRBJ2-5, with a weak D call TRBD2 (6 bases). The sequencing sample was made of blood. The clonotype was recovered from a woman aged 80 or over in good health. The CDR3 loop reads CAISESLIGGQETQYF. The DNA of the CDR3 is TGTGCCATCAGTGAGTCTCTCATCGGGGGCCAAGAGACCCAGTACTTC.